Presented here are 3 T cell receptor beta chains from one specimen sequenced in a study of shared clonotypes between healthy human individuals. Here immunoSEQ multiplex PCR was the method, and the copy in TCRdb shows in-frame clones only, minus some. In the table there are around 430,000 clones, roughly 80% of which are singletons. The specimen sequenced was PBMCs. All receptors come from a middle-aged woman in good health. Some clones in this sample may be carry-over from other donors' samples.

CDR3 DNA: TGCAGCGCCTCTGGGTCTAACTATGGCTACACCTTC. It encodes CSASGSNYGYTF. The chain has TRBV29-1 and TRBJ1-2; unclear D gene. CDR1 and CDR2 from the germline V gene are SQVTM and ANQGSEA. V gave up 7 bases and J gave up 0 bases, with 9 bases separating them. This CDR3 region has 12 residues. Full variable domain (remainder filled in from reference TRBV29-1 and TRBJ1-2): SAVISQKPSRDICQRGTSLTIQCQVDSQVTMMFWYRQQPGQSLTLIATANQGSEATYESGFVIDKFPISRPNLTFSTLTVSNMSPEDSSIYLCSASGSNYGYTFGSGTRLTVV.

The CDR3 nucleotides read TGTGCCAGCAGCTTAGACAGGGGGCCGGAAGAGACCCAGTACTTC. It encodes CASSLDRGPEETQYF. The gene calls are TRBV7-2 and TRBJ2-5; 9 bases line up with TRBD1. There are 15 residues in the CDR3. CDR1 is SGHTA, CDR2 FQGNSA, per germline. V was clipped by 1 base and J by 3 bases; unmatched bases: 3.

The chain uses TRBV7-2 and TRBJ2-6; TRBD1 is a possible D gene (5 bases). The CDR3 consists of 16 residues. With 1 base removed from V and 2 bases from J, the gap between germline ends came to 9 bases. CDR1 is SGHTA and CDR2 is FQGNSA in the germline V gene. The CDR3 reads CASSLGGFPGANVLTF. CDR3 sequence (DNA): TGTGCCAGCAGCTTAGGGGGCTTCCCTGGGGCCAACGTCCTGACTTTC.